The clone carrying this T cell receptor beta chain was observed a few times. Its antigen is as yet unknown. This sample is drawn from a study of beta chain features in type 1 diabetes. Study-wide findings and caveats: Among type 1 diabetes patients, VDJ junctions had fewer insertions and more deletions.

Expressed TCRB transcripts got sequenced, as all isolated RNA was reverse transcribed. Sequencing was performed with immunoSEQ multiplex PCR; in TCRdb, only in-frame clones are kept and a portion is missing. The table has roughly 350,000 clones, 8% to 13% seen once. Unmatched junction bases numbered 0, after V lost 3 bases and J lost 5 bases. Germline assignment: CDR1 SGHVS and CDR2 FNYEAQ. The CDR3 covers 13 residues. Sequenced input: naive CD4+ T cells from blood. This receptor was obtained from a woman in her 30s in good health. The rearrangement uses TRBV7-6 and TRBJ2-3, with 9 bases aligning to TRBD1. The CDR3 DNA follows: TGTGCCAGCAGCTTGACAGGGGGAGATACGCAGTATTTT. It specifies CASSLTGGDTQYF.